The 14 T cell receptor beta chains in this list originate from one sample, sequenced in a study of Ad26.COV2.S vaccination and SARS-CoV-2 variants. Generated by immunoSEQ multiplex PCR, the TCRdb table keeps only in-frame clones and is missing some. Here the sample spans some 390,000 clones, approximately 91% being singletons. The treatment denotes: 15 to 20 received Ad26.COV2.S at low or high dose, single or two shots; 5 received placebo; per-sample allocation not given. The samples were gathered on day 63 after the first injection of vaccine or placebo. The input for sequencing was peripheral blood, taken in a trial of Ad26.COV2.S vaccine versus placebo. These receptor sequences come from a person between 18 and 65 years old who received the Ad26.COV2.S COVID-19 vaccine or a placebo.

The chain uses TRBV14 and TRBJ1-1, with D maybe TRBD1 (5 bases). This CDR3 contains 15 residues. V lost 0 bases and J lost 1, with 9 bases in between. In germline, CDR1 is SGHDN, CDR2 FVKESK. CDR3 bases: TGTGCCAGCAGCCAAGAGGGCAGGGAGAACACTGAAGCTTTCTTT. Its protein product is CASSQEGRENTEAFF.

The chain is built from TRBV11-2 and TRBJ2-7; a possible D gene is TRBD1 (6 bases). V lost 1 base and J 2 bases, leaving 12 bases between the germline ends. CDR1 is SGHAT, CDR2 FQNNGV, per germline. This CDR3 has 15 amino acids. CDR3 nucleotide sequence: TGTGCCAGCAGCTTAGCCTGGACAGCTCCCTACGAGCAGTACTTC. Translating it yields CASSLAWTAPYEQYF.

The chain joins TRBV6-1 to TRBJ1-6, with D maybe TRBD1 (6 bases). V shed 2 bases and J shed 9 bases, with 11 bases lying between them. CDR3 length: 14 residues. Germline V gene data show CDR1 as MNHNS and CDR2 as SASEGT. The CDR3: CASSELGDISPLHF. CDR3 DNA sequence: TGTGCCAGCAGTGAACTAGGGGACATTTCACCCCTCCACTTT.

The chain uses TRBV6-2 or TRBV6-3 and TRBJ2-3; 9 bases are a match to TRBD2. Germline V gene lookup returns CDR1 MNHEY and CDR2 SVGEGT. The CDR3 contains 18 residues. Trimming at V came to 2 bases and at J to 3 bases, leaving 12 bases not matched to a gene. CDR3 sequence reads: CASSYDRGGAKGTDTQYF. The CDR3 DNA reads as TGTGCCAGCAGTTACGATCGCGGGGGGGCCAAAGGGACAGATACGCAGTATTTT.

J is TRBJ1-2 and V is TRBV7-9; D not resolved. V dropped 5 bases and J dropped 1 base, with 11 bases sitting between them. The CDR3 loop spans 14 amino acids. Germline V gene sequence: CDR1 SEHNR, CDR2 FQNEAQ (reference sequence). The CDR3 loop is CASSPSHLNYGYTF. The CDR3 DNA sequence: TGTGCCAGCAGCCCTAGCCACCTTAACTATGGCTACACCTTC.

This chain joins TRBV6-5 and TRBJ1-2; no clear D gene. The CDR3 is 14 amino acids. V lost 2 bases, J lost 5 bases, and 12 bases lay in between. Germline lookup yields CDR1 MNHEY and CDR2 SVGAGI. The CDR3 spells CASSYKASRYGYTF. In DNA, the CDR3 is TGTGCCAGCAGTTACAAGGCAAGCCGATATGGCTACACCTTC.

The chain links TRBV27 to TRBJ2-1; tentatively, D is TRBD1 or TRBD2 (5 bases each). The CDR3 runs to 16 residues. Germline V CDR1 and CDR2: MNHEY, SMNVEV (reference sequence). Trimming removed 1 base from V and 7 bases from J, with 17 bases in between. The CDR3 is CASSLWGSRIGNEQFF. The CDR3 bases are TGTGCCAGCAGTTTATGGGGGTCCCGGATCGGGAATGAGCAGTTCTTC.

The rearrangement links TRBV29-1 to TRBJ1-1; 7 bases are shared with TRBD1. The germline CDR1 and CDR2 sequences are SQVTM and ANQGSEA. V gave up 6 bases and J gave up 3 bases; unmatched junction bases: 10. CDR3 length: 14 amino acids. The CDR3 coding sequence is TGCAGCGTAACAGGGGCGAGTGCGTACACTGAAGCTTTCTTT. Protein product: CSVTGASAYTEAFF.

This clone was counted between two and nine times. The chain links TRBV28 to TRBJ2-3; D is uncertain. This CDR3 is 13 amino acids long. Germline assignment: CDR1 MDHEN and CDR2 SYDVKM. V was trimmed by 5 bases and J by 14 bases, leaving 20 bases between them. The CDR3 sequence is CASSGSLLGIPYF. CDR3 nucleotide sequence: TGTGCCAGCAGTGGTTCGTTGCTTGGAATTCCGTATTTT.

The rearrangement joins TRBV7-2 to TRBJ2-3, with D perhaps assigned TRBD1 or TRBD2 (5 bases each). The germline V gene has CDR1 SGHTA and CDR2 FQGNSA. This CDR3 spans 16 amino acids. The V end was cut by 0 bases, the J end by 8 bases, with 18 bases between. The CDR3 here is CASSLAPGRAIFTQYF. As DNA, the CDR3 is TGTGCCAGCAGCTTAGCGCCAGGGCGGGCAATCTTTACGCAGTATTTT.

The chain employs TRBV3-1 (or the pseudogene TRBV3-2) and TRBJ2-5, with a tentative D call TRBD2 (6 bases). This CDR3 contains 15 residues. V lost 0 bases to trimming and J lost 3 bases, with 11 bases between them. Germline V gene sequence: CDR1 LGHDT, CDR2 YNNKEL (reference sequence). The CDR3 is CASSQDFRREETQYF. Written as DNA, the CDR3 is TGTGCCAGCAGCCAAGATTTCAGGAGGGAAGAGACCCAGTACTTC.

This rearrangement joins TRBV5-1 to TRBJ2-1; the match to TRBD1 covers 8 bases. Germline-derived CDR1 and CDR2 are SGHRS and YFSETQ. This CDR3 spans 16 amino acids. V was clipped by 3 bases and J by 3 bases; unmatched bases: 8. The CDR3, as DNA: TGCGCCAGCAGCTCGACGACCGGGACAGGCTACAATGAGCAGTTCTTC. This gives the protein CASSSTTGTGYNEQFF.

This clone has just one count. The V and J genes are TRBV19 and TRBJ1-1, with D possibly matching TRBD1 (5 bases). The CDR3 runs 16 residues. Germline-derived CDR1 and CDR2 are LNHDA and SQIVND (reference sequence). The V and J ends lost 5 bases and 5 bases respectively, with 21 bases between them. CDR3 sequence reads: CASSAPRRGGDTEAFF. Here the CDR3 DNA reads TGTGCCAGTAGTGCTCCTCGTCGGGGCGGGGATACTGAAGCTTTCTTT.

The chain couples TRBV2 to TRBJ2-3, with TRBD2 as a possible D gene (6 bases). Germline values: CDR1 SNHLY, CDR2 FYNNEI. Trimming took off 3 bases at V and 7 bases at J, with 14 bases between the two ends. This CDR3 comprises 14 residues. DNA of the CDR3: TGTGCCAGCAGTGACCGACTAGATTCGCATACGCAGTATTTT. Translating it yields CASSDRLDSHTQYF.